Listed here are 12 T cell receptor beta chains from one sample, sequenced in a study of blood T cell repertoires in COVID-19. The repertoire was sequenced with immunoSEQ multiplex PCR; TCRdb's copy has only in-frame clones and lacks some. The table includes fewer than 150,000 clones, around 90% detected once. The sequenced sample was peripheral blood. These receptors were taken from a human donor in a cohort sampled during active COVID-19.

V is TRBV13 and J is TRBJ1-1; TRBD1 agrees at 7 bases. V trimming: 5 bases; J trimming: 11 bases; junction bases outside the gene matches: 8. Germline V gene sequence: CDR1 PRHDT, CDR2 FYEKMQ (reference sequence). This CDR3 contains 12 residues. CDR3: CASSPRQGVAFF. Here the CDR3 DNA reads TGTGCCAGCAGCCCCCGACAGGGAGTGGCTTTCTTT.

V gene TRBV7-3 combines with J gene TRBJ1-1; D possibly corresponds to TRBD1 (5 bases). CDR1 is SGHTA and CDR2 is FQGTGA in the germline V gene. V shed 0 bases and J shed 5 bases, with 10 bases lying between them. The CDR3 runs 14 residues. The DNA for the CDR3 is TGTGCCAGCAGCTTAACTTCCCAGGGAACTGAAGCTTTCTTT. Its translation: CASSLTSQGTEAFF.

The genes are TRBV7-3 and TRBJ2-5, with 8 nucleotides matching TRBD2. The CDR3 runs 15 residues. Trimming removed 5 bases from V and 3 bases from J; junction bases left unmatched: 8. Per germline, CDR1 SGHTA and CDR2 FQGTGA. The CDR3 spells CASSLIAGLKETQYF. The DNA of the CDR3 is TGTGCCAGCAGCCTTATAGCGGGGCTCAAAGAGACCCAGTACTTC.

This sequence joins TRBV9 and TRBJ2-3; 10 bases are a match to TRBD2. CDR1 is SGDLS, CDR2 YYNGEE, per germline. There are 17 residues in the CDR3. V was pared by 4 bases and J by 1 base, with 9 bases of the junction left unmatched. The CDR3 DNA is TGTGCCAGCAGCCCTCGAGCGGGAGGGGTTGGCACAGATACGCAGTATTTT. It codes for CASSPRAGGVGTDTQYF.

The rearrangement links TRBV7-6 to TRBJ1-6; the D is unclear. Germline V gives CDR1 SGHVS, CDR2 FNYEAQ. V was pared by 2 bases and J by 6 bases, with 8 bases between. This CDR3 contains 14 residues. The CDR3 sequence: CASSLSGINSPLHF. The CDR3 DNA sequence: TGTGCCAGCAGCTTATCGGGGATTAATTCACCCCTCCACTTT.

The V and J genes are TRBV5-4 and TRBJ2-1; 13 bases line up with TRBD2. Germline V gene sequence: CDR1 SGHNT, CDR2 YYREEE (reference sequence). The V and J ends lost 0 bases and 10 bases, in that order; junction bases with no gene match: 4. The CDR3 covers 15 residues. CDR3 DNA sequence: TGTGCCAGCAGCTTGGAACTAGCGGGAGGGAAAGAGCAGTTCTTC. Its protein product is CASSLELAGGKEQFF.

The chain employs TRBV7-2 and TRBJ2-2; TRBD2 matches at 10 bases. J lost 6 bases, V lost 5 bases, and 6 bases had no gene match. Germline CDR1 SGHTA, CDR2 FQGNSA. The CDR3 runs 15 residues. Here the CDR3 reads CASSRQAGGPGELFF. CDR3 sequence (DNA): TGTGCCAGCAGCCGCCAAGCGGGAGGGCCCGGGGAGCTGTTTTTT.

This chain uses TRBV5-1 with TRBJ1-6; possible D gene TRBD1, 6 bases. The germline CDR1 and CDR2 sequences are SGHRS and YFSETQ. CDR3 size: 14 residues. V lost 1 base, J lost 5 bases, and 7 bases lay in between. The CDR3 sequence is CASSLNRDNSPLHF. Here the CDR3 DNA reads TGCGCCAGCAGCTTGAACAGGGATAATTCACCCCTCCACTTT. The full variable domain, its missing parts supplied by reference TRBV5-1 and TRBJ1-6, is KAGVTQTPRYLIKTRGQQVTLSCSPISGHRSVSWYQQTPGQGLQFLFEYFSETQRNKGNFPGRFSGRQFSNSRSEMNVSTLELGDSALYLCASSLNRDNSPLHFGNGTRLTVT.

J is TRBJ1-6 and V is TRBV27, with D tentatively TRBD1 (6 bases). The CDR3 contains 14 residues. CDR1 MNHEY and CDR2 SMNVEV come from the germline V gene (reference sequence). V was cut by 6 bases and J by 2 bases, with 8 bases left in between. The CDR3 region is CASRSGAYNSPLHF. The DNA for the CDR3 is TGTGCCAGCAGGTCAGGGGCCTATAATTCACCCCTCCACTTT.

The CDR3 DNA sequence: TGTGCCAGCTCACGAACTTCTGGAAACACCATATATTTT. Encoded protein: CASSRTSGNTIYF. The J gene is TRBJ1-3, the V gene TRBV18; D uncertain. The ends were cut back, 4 bases at V and 1 base at J, with 5 bases in the middle. The CDR3 totals 13 residues. Looked up from germline, CDR1 is KGHSH and CDR2 is LQKENI.

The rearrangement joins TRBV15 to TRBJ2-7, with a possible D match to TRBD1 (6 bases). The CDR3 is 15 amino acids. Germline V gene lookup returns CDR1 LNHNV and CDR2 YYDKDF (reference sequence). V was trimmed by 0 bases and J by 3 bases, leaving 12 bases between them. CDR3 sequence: CATSRDFRTVYEQYF. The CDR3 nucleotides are TGTGCCACCAGCAGAGATTTTCGGACAGTCTACGAGCAGTACTTC.

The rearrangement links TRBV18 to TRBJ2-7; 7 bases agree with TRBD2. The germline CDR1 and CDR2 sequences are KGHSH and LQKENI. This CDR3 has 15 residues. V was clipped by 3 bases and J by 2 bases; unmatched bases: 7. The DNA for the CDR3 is TGTGCCAGCTCACCGGTGAGCGGGGCAACCTACGAGCAGTACTTC. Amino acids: CASSPVSGATYEQYF.